This TCR beta chain emerged from a study of T cells of healthy individuals. V gave up 0 bases and J gave up 3 bases, with 11 bases separating them. The CDR3 runs to 15 residues. The germline CDR1 and CDR2 sequences are DFQATT and SNEGSKA (reference sequence). Using its own MiXCR run on the 5' RACE reads, TCRdb lists one record per CDR3 protein. The sample yields 100,000 or so distinct CDR3 sequences, roughly 15% seen once. V and J are TRBV20-1 and TRBJ2-2; maybe TRBD2 (5 bases). This clonotype was obtained from a human donor in good health. The CDR3: CSARDGGADTGELFF. CDR3 nucleotides: TGCAGTGCTAGAGACGGCGGAGCGGACACCGGGGAGCTGTTTTTT.